Sequencing of this T cell receptor beta chain was carried out in a study of early T cells in non-severe SARS-CoV-2 infection. The germline gives CDR1 SNHLY, CDR2 FYNNEI. The CDR3 has 15 amino acids. Trimming cost V 3 bases and J 5 bases, with 16 bases left between them. In its sample, this clonotype was seen many times. Molecules of cDNA were individually given unique molecular identifiers that were attached to them. Via MiXCR, TCRdb re-called the 5' RACE reads, giving one row per CDR3 protein. The table shows tens of thousands of distinct CDR3 sequences, with about 10% occurring only once. The V call is TRBV2, the J call TRBJ2-5, with D maybe TRBD2 (5 bases). The specimen comprised whole blood, sampled at baseline. The clonotype originates from an adult who was a healthcare worker with PCR-confirmed SARS-CoV-2 infection or an uninfected control (not recorded which). The CDR3 loop is CASSDAHISGETQYF. The DNA of the CDR3 is TGTGCCAGCAGTGACGCACACATCTCGGGGGAGACCCAGTACTTC.